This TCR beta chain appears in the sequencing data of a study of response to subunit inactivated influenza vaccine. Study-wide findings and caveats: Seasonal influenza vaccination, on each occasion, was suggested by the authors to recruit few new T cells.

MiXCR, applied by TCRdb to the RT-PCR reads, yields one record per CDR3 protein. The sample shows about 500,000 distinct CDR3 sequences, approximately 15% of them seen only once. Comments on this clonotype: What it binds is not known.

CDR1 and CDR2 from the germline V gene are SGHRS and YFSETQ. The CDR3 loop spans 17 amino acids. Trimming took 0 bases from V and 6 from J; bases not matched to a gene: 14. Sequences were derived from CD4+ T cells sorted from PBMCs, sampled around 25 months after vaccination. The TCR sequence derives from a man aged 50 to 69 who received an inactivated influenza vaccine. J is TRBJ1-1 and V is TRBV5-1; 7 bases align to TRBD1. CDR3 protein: CASSLGSGDSMISEAFF. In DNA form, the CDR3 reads TGCGCCAGCAGCTTGGGGTCGGGGGACAGCATGATCTCTGAAGCTTTCTTT. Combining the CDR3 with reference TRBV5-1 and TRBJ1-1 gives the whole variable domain KAGVTQTPRYLIKTRGQQVTLSCSPISGHRSVSWYQQTPGQGLQFLFEYFSETQRNKGNFPGRFSGRQFSNSRSEMNVSTLELGDSALYLCASSLGSGDSMISEAFFGQGTRLTVV.